The T cell receptor (beta chain) described here comes from a study of cytomegalovirus exposure and HLA in healthy donors. Background on the study: Around four fifths of around 400 genotyped donors fell in the Caucasian-associated ancestry cluster. Whole-study results and caveats: The study put 150 to 200 TCR beta chains on its list as cytomegalovirus-associated. An analysis was carried out at a later point. It showed that HLA-associated TCR beta chains were more clonally expanded than equally common non-associated chains. For cytomegalovirus status, the classifier reportedly gave diagnoses with high specificity and sensitivity.

Primers included in the PCR were 60 Vbeta and 13 Jbeta primers. This table comes from immunoSEQ multiplex PCR, and its TCRdb copy is limited to in-frame clones, with some not included. The sample holds more than 95,000 clones; around 73% are singletons and the top ten take 1.5% to 2%. The CDR3 covers 16 residues. Germline V gives CDR1 SGHRS, CDR2 YFSETQ. With 3 bases removed from V and 5 bases from J, the gap between germline ends came to 20 bases. As for this clone: What it binds is not known.

The origin of this receptor is a woman aged 40 to 49 in good health and CMV-seronegative. The chain has TRBV5-1 and TRBJ2-5; D might be TRBD2 (7 bases). Sequenced sample: PBMCs. The CDR3 reads CASSYQGLGGRETQYF. The CDR3 coding sequence is TGCGCCAGCAGCTATCAAGGACTAGGGGGGAGGGAGACCCAGTACTTC.